Given below is one T cell receptor (beta chain) in context. The data derive from a study of cytomegalovirus exposure and HLA in healthy donors. Trimming took 2 bases from V and 8 from J; bases not matched to a gene: 10. The CDR3 spans 15 residues. Germline values: CDR1 GTSNPN, CDR2 SVGIG (reference sequence). Both 60 Vbeta primers and 13 Jbeta primers went into the PCR. Profiling relied on immunoSEQ multiplex PCR, and the TCRdb table lists in-frame clones only, not all of them. Of about 150,000 clones detected, around 86% appear once; the ten largest clones hold approximately 2.1%. The chain uses TRBV30 and TRBJ1-2; 11 bases are a match to TRBD1. The sequence came from a male donor in good health and CMV-seronegative. The sample comprised PBMCs. The CDR3 DNA is TGTGCCTGGAGTTCCGGGACAGGGGGGCCAAAGGGCTACACCTTC. It specifies CAWSSGTGGPKGYTF.